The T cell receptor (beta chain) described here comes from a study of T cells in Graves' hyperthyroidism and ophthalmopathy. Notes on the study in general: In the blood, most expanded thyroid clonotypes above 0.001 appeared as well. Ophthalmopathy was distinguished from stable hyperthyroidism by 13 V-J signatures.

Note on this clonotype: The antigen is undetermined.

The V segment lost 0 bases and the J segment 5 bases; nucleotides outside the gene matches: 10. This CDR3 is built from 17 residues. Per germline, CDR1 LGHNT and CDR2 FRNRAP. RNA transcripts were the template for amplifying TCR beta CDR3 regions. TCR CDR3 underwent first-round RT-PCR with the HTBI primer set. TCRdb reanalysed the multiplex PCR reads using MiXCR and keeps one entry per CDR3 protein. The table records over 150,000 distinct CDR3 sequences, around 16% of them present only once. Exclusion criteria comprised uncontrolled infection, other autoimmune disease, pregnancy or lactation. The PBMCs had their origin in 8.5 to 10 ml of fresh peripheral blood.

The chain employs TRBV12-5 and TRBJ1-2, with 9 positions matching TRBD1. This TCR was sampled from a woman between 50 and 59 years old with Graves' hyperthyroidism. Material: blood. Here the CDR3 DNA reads TGTGCTAGTGGTTTGGTACAATATTGGGACAGGGATTATGGCTACACCTTC. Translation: CASGLVQYWDRDYGYTF.